The 18 T cell receptor beta chains below come from one sample, sequenced in a study of T cell responses to AZD1222 COVID-19 vaccine. Clones were sequenced by immunoSEQ multiplex PCR, and TCRdb holds only the in-frame ones, with some missing. The sample consists of about 56,000 clones, approximately 83% of them appearing once. This specimen consisted of peripheral blood, obtained on day 0 of AZD1222 vaccination. All receptors derive from an adult in good health.

CDR3 in DNA: TGTGCCAGCAGCTTGTTTGGCGGGGGGGCCCCCGGGGAGCTGTTTTTT. Protein sequence: CASSLFGGGAPGELFF. The chain employs TRBV5-5 and TRBJ2-2, with 9 bases matching TRBD2. The CDR3 contains 16 residues. The germline gives CDR1 SGHKS, CDR2 YYEKEE (reference sequence). V shed 1 base, J shed 6 bases, and the junction held 7 bases outside the gene matches.

CDR3 nucleotide sequence: TGTGCCAGCAGCCAAGGACTAGCGGGCTACAATGAGCAGTTCTTC. It codes for CASSQGLAGYNEQFF. The chain carries TRBV3-1 (or the pseudogene TRBV3-2) and TRBJ2-1, with 10 bases lining up with TRBD2. Unmatched junction bases numbered 0, after V lost 1 base and J lost 3 bases. The CDR3 is 15 amino acids. Germline CDR1 reads LGHDT; CDR2 reads YNNKEL (reference sequence).

The chain is built from TRBV10-3 and TRBJ2-3; TRBD2 might be the D (5 bases). Looked up from germline, CDR1 is ENHRY and CDR2 is SYGVKD. This CDR3 comprises 14 residues. Deletions cut 2 bases from V and 6 bases from J, with 12 bases between. Here the CDR3 reads CAISELARMDTQYF. In DNA form, the CDR3 reads TGTGCCATCAGTGAGCTAGCTAGAATGGATACGCAGTATTTT.

This sequence joins TRBV3-1 (or the pseudogene TRBV3-2) and TRBJ1-3; 9 bases match TRBD1. Germline CDR1 reads LGHDT; CDR2 reads YNNKEL (reference sequence). The length of the CDR3 is 17 residues. Trimming at V came to 6 bases and at J to 4 bases, leaving 13 bases not matched to a gene. Here the CDR3 DNA reads TGTGCCAGCAGACGGTCCACAGGACAGGGGCCCGGAAACACCATATATTTT. Amino acids: CASRRSTGQGPGNTIYF.

The chain is built from TRBV7-8 and TRBJ1-1; D not resolved. Germline V gives CDR1 SGHVS, CDR2 FQNEAQ. The ends were cut back, 5 bases at V and 0 bases at J, with 16 bases in the middle. The CDR3 spans 16 residues. The CDR3 coding sequence is TGTGCCAGCAGCCCCCACAGCGGGGTCATGAACACTGAAGCTTTCTTT. Its protein product is CASSPHSGVMNTEAFF.

The chain links TRBV7-8 to TRBJ2-7; D unresolved. CDR1 is SGHVS and CDR2 is FQNEAQ in the germline V gene. CDR3 length: 13 residues. The V gene lost 3 bases and the J gene lost 6 bases, with 12 bases spanning the gap. CDR3 DNA: TGTGCCAGCAGCTTGGACGAACCGGGCGAGCAGTACTTC. This encodes CASSLDEPGEQYF.

V gene TRBV7-2 combines with J gene TRBJ1-4; 8 nucleotides match TRBD1. Germline values: CDR1 SGHTA, CDR2 FQGNSA. Trimming took 1 base from V and 5 from J; bases not matched to a gene: 3. The CDR3 has 15 residues. CDR3 loop: CASSLVRTGNEKLFF. CDR3 DNA sequence: TGTGCCAGCAGCTTAGTGAGGACAGGGAATGAAAAACTGTTTTTT.

The genes are TRBV19 and TRBJ2-5; 9 bases are a match to TRBD2. Germline V gives CDR1 LNHDA, CDR2 SQIVND (reference sequence). The V segment lost 5 bases and the J segment 5 bases; nucleotides outside the gene matches: 12. CDR3 length: 16 amino acids. CDR3 DNA sequence: TGTGCCAGTAGTCCCGCGCGGGGCGGGGGGGTTGAGACCCAGTACTTC. It specifies CASSPARGGGVETQYF.

The V call is TRBV27, the J call TRBJ1-6; D gene unclear. Trimming stripped 3 bases from V and 13 bases from J, with 13 bases between. Germline CDR1 and CDR2: MNHEY and SMNVEV (reference sequence). The CDR3 is 13 amino acids. The CDR3 spells CASSFGPSTPLHF. The CDR3 coding sequence is TGTGCCAGCAGTTTCGGTCCGAGCACTCCCCTCCACTTT.

The gene calls are TRBV28 and TRBJ1-5, with TRBD1 matching over 9 bases. After removal of 7 bases from V and 2 bases from J, the junction contained 12 bases not matched to a gene. In germline, CDR1 is MDHEN, CDR2 SYDVKM. The CDR3 length is 17 residues. The CDR3 protein is CASTPQGAVEGNQPQHF. CDR3 DNA sequence: TGTGCCAGCACCCCACAGGGGGCCGTGGAGGGCAATCAGCCCCAGCATTTT.

V usage is TRBV28 and J usage is TRBJ1-3; D is ambiguous. Trimming shortened V by 3 bases and J by 3 bases, and 12 bases separated the two germline ends. Germline CDR1 is MDHEN and CDR2 is SYDVKM. This CDR3 has 15 amino acids. In DNA, the CDR3 is TGTGCCAGCAGTTTGCGGGGAGGTTATGGAAACACCATATATTTT. It yields the protein CASSLRGGYGNTIYF. The complete variable domain, with remaining parts taken from reference TRBV28 and TRBJ1-3, reads DVKVTQSSRYLVKRTGEKVFLECVQDMDHENMFWYRQDPGLGLRLIYFSYDVKMKEKGDIPEGYSVSREKKERFSLILESASTNQTSMYLCASSLRGGYGNTIYFGEGSWLTVV.

The genes are TRBV6-1 and TRBJ2-3, with TRBD2 matching over 13 bases. V was pared by 2 bases and J by 3 bases, with 2 bases of the junction left unmatched. The CDR3 extends over 16 amino acids. Germline V gene lookup returns CDR1 MNHNS and CDR2 SASEGT. CDR3 in DNA: TGTGCCAGCAGTGAAACTAGCGGGGGGGCAACAGATACGCAGTATTTT. It yields the protein CASSETSGGATDTQYF.

The chain employs TRBV5-1 and TRBJ2-7; D unresolved. The germline V gene has CDR1 SGHRS and CDR2 YFSETQ. This CDR3 contains 14 residues. Trimming took off 2 bases at V and 0 bases at J, with 9 bases between the two ends. CDR3 sequence (DNA): TGCGCCAGCAGCTTTGTCGGTAGCTCCTACGAGCAGTACTTC. This sequence encodes CASSFVGSSYEQYF.

The chain uses TRBV28 and TRBJ1-5, with 7 nucleotides matching TRBD1. Germline V lookup: CDR1 MDHEN, CDR2 SYDVKM. This CDR3 contains 19 residues. Losses at the gene ends were 6 bases for V and 4 bases for J; bases not matched to a gene: 21. The CDR3 protein is CASRSRDDFGQEGNQPQHF. Here the CDR3 DNA reads TGTGCCAGCAGATCTAGAGACGACTTCGGACAGGAGGGGAATCAGCCCCAGCATTTT.

The rearrangement uses TRBV5-1 and TRBJ2-1, with D possibly called TRBD1 or TRBD2 (6 bases each). The germline V gene has CDR1 SGHRS and CDR2 YFSETQ. This CDR3 region has 15 residues. V gave up 0 bases and J gave up 6 bases, with 13 bases separating them. Written as DNA, the CDR3 is TGCGCCAGCAGCTTGGCTCTAGGGGGAGGCAATGAGCAGTTCTTC. Protein: CASSLALGGGNEQFF.

The chain couples TRBV6-1 to TRBJ2-7, with D perhaps TRBD2 (6 bases). Germline-derived CDR1 and CDR2 are MNHNS and SASEGT. Trimming pared 5 bases from V and 2 bases from J, leaving 10 bases between. The CDR3 sequence is 13 residues long. The CDR3 bases are TGTGCCAGCAGTAGGACTACCCCCTACGAGCAGTACTTC. Its translation: CASSRTTPYEQYF.

With regard to this clone: At one end the junction does not follow the germline gene, possibly because of a read error. V is TRBV5-1 and J is TRBJ2-7; D is unclear. This CDR3 has 14 amino acids. Per the germline V gene, CDR1 is SGHRS and CDR2 is YFSETQ. The DNA for the CDR3 is TGCGCCAGCAGCTTGGGCTACTCACAGCCACCATTGTTCTTC. This translates into CASSLGYSQPPLFF.

In its sample, this clone was seen once. The chain links TRBV28 to TRBJ1-5; 7 positions match TRBD1. Germline lookup yields CDR1 MDHEN and CDR2 SYDVKM. The CDR3 covers 21 residues. After removal of 1 base from V and 0 bases from J, the junction contained 18 bases not matched to a gene. The CDR3 is CASSLFPGTRTGRYSNQPQHF. CDR3 DNA sequence: TGTGCCAGCAGTTTATTTCCGGGGACCAGGACAGGCCGATATAGCAATCAGCCCCAGCATTTT.